The source of this T cell receptor beta chain is a study of T-cell memory formation after mild COVID-19. Germline lookup yields CDR1 SEHNR and CDR2 FQNEAQ (reference sequence). V dropped 1 base and J dropped 7 bases, with 8 bases sitting between them. The CDR3 covers 12 residues. TCR alpha and TCR beta cDNA libraries carrying sample barcodes and UMIs were produced by 5'RACE using constant-segment primers. TCRdb re-derived calls from the 5' RACE reads in MiXCR, one entry per CDR3 protein. The sample has hundreds of thousands of distinct CDR3 sequences; more than 20% are singletons. This chain uses TRBV7-9 with TRBJ2-7; D gene uncertain. This receptor was identified in an adult woman who had mild COVID-19 (a few samples of this study predate the infection). Cell type and time point are not known. The material sequenced was PBMCs or a T cell subset sorted from them (not recorded which). The CDR3 DNA reads TGTGCCAGCAGCTTAGAAGCCTTTGAGCAGTACTTC. This encodes CASSLEAFEQYF.